This passage covers 14 T cell receptor beta chains from one sample sequenced in a study of blood T cell repertoires in COVID-19. Clones were read by immunoSEQ multiplex PCR, and TCRdb kept only the in-frame ones, dropping some. The sample holds just over 300,000 clones, approximately 90% seen once. Sequencing was carried out using PBMCs or T cells enriched from blood (not recorded which). The receptors derive from a man aged 25 to 40 who had recovered from COVID-19.

The rearrangement uses TRBV3-1 (or the pseudogene TRBV3-2) and TRBJ2-6, with D possibly TRBD1 on 6 matching bases. V dropped 9 bases and J dropped 0 bases, with 30 bases sitting between them. The CDR3 length is 21 residues. CDR1 and CDR2 from the germline V gene are LGHDT and YNNKEL (reference sequence). This chain's CDR3 is CARPLSLLNRAPLSGANVLTF. As DNA, the CDR3 is TGTGCCAGACCTTTGTCCCTTCTAAACAGGGCCCCACTCTCTGGGGCCAACGTCCTGACTTTC.

The gene calls are TRBV4-1 and TRBJ1-6; D may be TRBD1 (6 bases). Trimming took off 5 bases at V and 9 bases at J, with 20 bases between the two ends. Germline CDR1 is MGHRA and CDR2 is YSYEKL. This CDR3 region has 16 residues. The CDR3 nucleotides read TGCGCCAGCAGCTTACAGGGTGACCCGATTGGTTCACCCCTCCACTTT. Amino acid sequence: CASSLQGDPIGSPLHF.

V usage is TRBV29-1 and J usage is TRBJ2-7, with 8 nucleotides matching TRBD1. CDR3 length: 12 amino acids. V shed 4 bases and J 7 bases; nucleotides not matched to a gene: 6. CDR1 SQVTM and CDR2 ANQGSEA come from the germline V gene. Written as DNA, the CDR3 is TGCAGCGTTGTGGCAGGGGGCGTTGAGCAGTACTTC. Translating gives CSVVAGGVEQYF.

The V and J genes are TRBV16 and TRBJ1-5, with D unresolved. The CDR3 is 15 residues long. V lost 5 bases to trimming and J lost 7 bases, with 18 bases between them. CDR1 is KGHSY, CDR2 FQNENV, per germline. CDR3 nucleotide sequence: TGTGCCAGCAGCACCCGAGAGAGGGTCGGGCAGCCCCAGCATTTT. It encodes CASSTRERVGQPQHF. Combining the CDR3 with reference TRBV16 and TRBJ1-5 gives the whole variable domain GEEVAQTPKHLVRGEGQKAKLYCAPIKGHSYVFWYQQVLKNEFKFLISFQNENVFDETGMPKERFSAKCLPNSPCSLEIQATKLEDSAVYFCASSTRERVGQPQHFGDGTRLSIL.

The CDR3 spells CASSLLPPTDNTEAFF. CDR3 in DNA: TGTGCCAGCAGCTTACTACCCCCGACAGACAACACTGAAGCTTTCTTT. The V and J genes are TRBV11-3 and TRBJ1-1, with TRBD1 as a possible D gene (5 bases). Germline CDR1 SGHNT, CDR2 YENEEA. The CDR3 loop spans 16 amino acids. The germline V and J ends were trimmed by 2 bases and 2 bases, with 15 bases remaining between them. Full variable domain (rest looked up from reference TRBV11-3 and TRBJ1-1): EAGVVQSPRYKIIEKKQPVAFWCNPISGHNTLYWYLQNLGQGPELLIRYENEEAVDDSQLPKDRFSAERLKGVDSTLKIQPAELGDSAVYLCASSLLPPTDNTEAFFGQGTRLTVV.

The chain recombines TRBV5-1 with TRBJ1-1; D is perhaps TRBD1 (6 bases). This CDR3 is built from 12 residues. Germline V gives CDR1 SGHRS, CDR2 YFSETQ. The V and J ends lost 7 bases and 5 bases respectively, with 12 bases between them. CDR3 sequence (DNA): TGCGCCAGCGGGGGGCGGGGGACTGAAGCTTTCTTT. Protein sequence: CASGGRGTEAFF.

This clone was seen only a few times. V and J are TRBV4-2 and TRBJ2-7; D is perhaps TRBD2 (6 bases). V lost 0 bases to trimming and J lost 0 bases, with 12 bases between them. This CDR3 is built from 16 residues. Germline values: CDR1 LGHNA, CDR2 YNFKEQ. In nucleotides, the CDR3 is TGTGCCAGCAGCCAAGATCTTAGCGGTTACTCCTACGAGCAGTACTTC. Its protein is CASSQDLSGYSYEQYF.

The chain carries TRBV10-3 and TRBJ2-7, with 7 positions matching TRBD1. The CDR3 contains 14 residues. Germline CDR1 reads ENHRY; CDR2 reads SYGVKD. The ends lost 7 bases at V and 4 bases at J; junction bases unmatched: 10. Here the CDR3 DNA reads TGTGCCATCACCTCAACGACAGGGTTTTACGAGCAGTACTTC. Protein product: CAITSTTGFYEQYF.

Note on this clone: One end of the junction does not line up with germline, which may come from a read error. V is TRBV27 and J is TRBJ1-2, with TRBD1 matching over 8 bases. From germline, CDR1 is MNHEY and CDR2 SMNVEV (reference sequence). CDR3 length equals 14 residues. CDR3 region: CASMEQGGNYGHTF. Written as DNA, the CDR3 is TGTGCCAGCATGGAACAGGGGGGGAACTATGGCCACACCTTC.

The chain carries TRBV7-8 and TRBJ1-2; tentative D call: TRBD1 (5 bases). The CDR3 extends over 15 amino acids. Trimming removed 5 bases at V and 0 bases at J, with 13 bases between. Germline V gene data show CDR1 as SGHVS and CDR2 as FQNEAQ. DNA of the CDR3: TGTGCCAGCAGCGTCCGGGACTCAGCTAACTATGGCTACACCTTC. Residues: CASSVRDSANYGYTF.

The chain combines TRBV18 with TRBJ2-3, with 8 bases that match TRBD2. Trimming removed 3 bases from V and 1 base from J; junction bases left unmatched: 6. CDR3 length equals 16 residues. Germline assignment: CDR1 KGHSH and CDR2 LQKENI. The DNA for the CDR3 is TGTGCCAGCTCACCCCCGACTAGCGTACGCACAGATACGCAGTATTTT. Translating it yields CASSPPTSVRTDTQYF.

The chain uses TRBV18 and TRBJ2-3, with D perhaps matching TRBD1 (5 bases). Germline CDR1 is KGHSH and CDR2 is LQKENI. The CDR3 loop spans 16 amino acids. V dropped 3 bases and J dropped 8 bases, with 21 bases sitting between them. Here the CDR3 reads CASSPTEQALTGTQYF. The DNA of the CDR3 is TGTGCCAGCTCACCGACCGAACAGGCACTTACTGGTACGCAGTATTTT. The entire variable domain, with the rest obtained from reference TRBV18 and TRBJ2-3, is as follows: NAGVMQNPRHLVRRRGQEARLRCSPMKGHSHVYWYRQLPEEGLKFMVYLQKENIIDESGMPKERFSAEFPKEGPSILRIQQVVRGDSAAYFCASSPTEQALTGTQYFGPGTRLTVL.

The chain couples TRBV19 to TRBJ1-3; 7 bases match TRBD1. The V gene's germline CDR1 is LNHDA and CDR2 SQIVND (reference sequence). V shed 1 base, J shed 2 bases, and the junction held 5 bases outside the gene matches. The CDR3 is made up of 16 amino acids. CDR3 DNA: TGTGCCAGTAGTATAGTAGGAACAGGGGCTGGAAACACCATATATTTT. Protein sequence: CASSIVGTGAGNTIYF.

The chain carries TRBV6-4 and TRBJ1-2, with TRBD1 identical over 10 bases. This CDR3 contains 15 residues. After removal of 6 bases from V and 4 bases from J, the junction contained 8 bases not matched to a gene. The germline CDR1 and CDR2 sequences are MRHNA and SNTAGT. The CDR3 loop is CASRAGTGAGYGYTF. The CDR3, as DNA: TGTGCCAGCAGGGCAGGGACAGGGGCAGGCTATGGCTACACCTTC.